The clone carrying this T cell receptor beta chain was seen repeatedly, ten times or more. Its antigen is as yet unknown. The read falls 3 residues short of the CDR3 end, and the missing part is taken from the germline J gene. This CDR3 has 20 amino acids. The trim removed 3 bases at V and 0 bases at J, leaving 11 bases unmatched. These data come from a study of T cell clonality in common variable immunodeficiency. Study-level points and caveats: Reportedly, TCR beta sequences from common variable immunodeficiency showed fewer deletions and N-nucleotide insertions. T cell subpopulation sequencing would be needed to explain CVID clonality. CVID subjects had higher TCRbeta clonality than healthy controls, most marked in about a third.

Sequencing input was equivalent genomic DNA from CVID and controls. Only in-frame clones appear in the TCRdb table, and some are missing; sequencing was by immunoSEQ multiplex PCR. The sample shows tens of thousands of clones, no singletons; the ten largest hold around 0.8%. The rearrangement links TRBV7-1 to TRBJ2-2; TRBD2 aligns across 12 bases. TRBV7-1 carries the ORF label, with uncertain function. The sequence came from a person aged 18 to 69 in good health. The sequenced sample was peripheral blood mononuclear cells. CDR3 amino acids: CASSSQRRLAGVPNTGELFF. CDR3 DNA, as far as it was read: TGTGCCAGCAGCTCCCAACGCCGACTAGCGGGGGTTCCGAACACCGGGGAG.